Listed below are T cell receptor beta chains from one sample, sequenced in a study of control samples from healthy donors and cancer patients. TCRdb's table, derived via immunoSEQ multiplex PCR, lists solely in-frame clones and lacks some. The sample contains 77,000 or so clones, 75% to 95% of which appear only once. Input material: blood. The source of these receptors is a man younger than 45 in good health. Each CDR3 is given with its conserved first and last residue. Each record gives: J gene, D gene, V gene, clone size, CDR3 protein, CDR3 DNA. A D gene is named only where the DNA matches it firmly. Clone size is shown for a subset of rows, as once, few, many or a class of expanded clone.

J: TRBJ2-5; D: .; V: TRBV6-5; size: .; CDR3: CASSPGGGEETQYF; DNA: TGTGCCAGCAGCCCCGGAGGGGGCGAAGAGACCCAGTACTTC
J: TRBJ1-2; D: TRBD1; V: TRBV30; size: .; CDR3: CAWGQGPADGYTF; DNA: TGTGCCTGGGGACAGGGGCCCGCTGACGGCTACACCTTC
J: TRBJ1-4; D: TRBD1; V: TRBV27; size: once; CDR3: CASSLGGGTGGEKLFF; DNA: TGTGCCAGCAGTTTAGGGGGCGGGACAGGGGGGGAAAAACTGTTTTTT
J: TRBJ1-2; D: .; V: TRBV6-5; size: medium-sized; CDR3: CASRPSGHPYGYTF; DNA: TGTGCCAGCAGACCCTCGGGACACCCCTATGGCTACACCTTC
J: TRBJ1-4; D: .; V: TRBV2; size: .; CDR3: CASSEEVITTNEKLFF; DNA: TGTGCCAGCAGTGAAGAGGTCATTACAACTAATGAAAAACTGTTTTTT
J: TRBJ2-1; D: TRBD1; V: TRBV28; size: .; CDR3: CASSKQTGGIYNEQFF; DNA: TGTGCCAGCAGTAAACAGACAGGGGGCATCTACAATGAGCAGTTCTTC
J: TRBJ2-7; D: .; V: TRBV4-1; size: .; CDR3: CASSSSGDEQYF; DNA: TGCGCCAGCAGCTCGAGTGGTGACGAGCAGTACTTC
J: TRBJ1-2; D: .; V: TRBV6-5; size: once; CDR3: CASGEQLNYGYTF; DNA: TGTGCCAGCGGAGAACAGTTAAACTATGGCTACACCTTC
J: TRBJ2-7; D: .; V: TRBV6-5; size: .; CDR3: CASSYGSKVNEQYF; DNA: TGTGCCAGCAGTTACGGGTCTAAAGTTAATGAGCAGTACTTC
J: TRBJ2-2; D: TRBD2; V: TRBV14; size: .; CDR3: CASSHPRASGFNTGELFF; DNA: TGTGCCAGCAGCCACCCACGGGCTAGCGGCTTCAACACCGGGGAGCTGTTTTTT
J: TRBJ2-2; D: .; V: TRBV4-3; size: .; CDR3: CASSQKYQGSGTGELFF; DNA: TGCGCCAGCAGCCAAAAATATCAGGGTTCTGGCACCGGGGAGCTGTTTTTT
J: TRBJ2-2; D: .; V: TRBV19; size: .; CDR3: CAVLDPERGGELFF; DNA: TGTGCCGTTCTAGACCCCGAAAGAGGTGGGGAGCTGTTTTTT
J: TRBJ2-7; D: .; V: TRBV5-1; size: .; CDR3: CASSLGGVGGSYEQYF; DNA: TGCGCCAGCAGCTTGGGGGGTGTAGGGGGATCCTACGAGCAGTACTTC
J: TRBJ1-6; D: .; V: TRBV19; size: few; CDR3: CASSSLLGSYNSPLHF; DNA: TGTGCCAGTAGTTCGCTTTTGGGATCCTATAATTCACCCCTCCACTTT
J: TRBJ2-5; D: .; V: TRBV4-2; size: once; CDR3: CASSQDHIGRAETQYF; DNA: TGTGCCAGCAGCCAAGATCACATAGGTCGAGCGGAGACCCAGTACTTC
J: TRBJ1-6; D: TRBD1; V: TRBV5-1; size: .; CDR3: CASGTGTESYSPLHF; DNA: TGCGCCAGCGGAACCGGGACAGAGAGTTACTCACCCCTCCACTTT
J: TRBJ2-7; D: TRBD2; V: TRBV29-1; size: .; CDR3: CSVGRGLGYEQYF; DNA: TGCAGCGTTGGGCGGGGGTTGGGCTACGAGCAGTACTTC
J: TRBJ2-1; D: TRBD2; V: TRBV4-1; size: .; CDR3: CASSHGPGTSEGEQFF; DNA: TGCGCCAGCAGCCATGGTCCCGGGACTAGCGAGGGTGAGCAGTTCTTC
J: TRBJ1-2; D: .; V: TRBV12-3/TRBV12-4; size: .; CDR3: CASSLSGLGGYTF; DNA: TGTGCCAGCAGTTTAAGTGGGCTCGGAGGCTACACCTTC
J: TRBJ2-2; D: TRBD1; V: TRBV24-1; size: .; CDR3: CATRTGENAGELFF; DNA: TGTGCCACCCGGACAGGGGAGAATGCCGGGGAGCTGTTTTTT
J: TRBJ2-7; D: TRBD1; V: TRBV18; size: .; CDR3: CASSPRDRPTYEQYF; DNA: TGTGCCAGCTCACCACGGGACAGGCCTACCTACGAGCAGTACTTC
J: TRBJ1-1; D: .; V: TRBV7-8; size: .; CDR3: CASSLGRGAEAFF; DNA: TGTGCCAGCAGCCTAGGAAGGGGCGCTGAAGCTTTCTTT
J: TRBJ2-7; D: .; V: TRBV27; size: .; CDR3: CASSLYSYEQYF; DNA: TGTGCCAGCAGTTTATACTCCTACGAGCAGTACTTC
J: TRBJ1-2; D: TRBD1; V: TRBV4-1; size: .; CDR3: CASSQGGDRVDYGYTF; DNA: TGCGCCAGCAGCCAAGGCGGGGACAGGGTGGACTATGGCTACACCTTC
J: TRBJ2-5; D: TRBD1; V: TRBV7-9; size: .; CDR3: CASSLFRDRGRTSEETQYF; DNA: TGTGCCAGCAGCTTATTCCGGGACAGGGGACGTACGTCTGAAGAGACCCAGTACTTC
J: TRBJ2-3; D: TRBD2; V: TRBV28; size: .; CDR3: CASSFGSGSTDTQYF; DNA: TGTGCCAGCAGTTTCGGTAGCGGGAGCACAGATACGCAGTATTTT
J: TRBJ1-2; D: .; V: TRBV28; size: .; CDR3: CVAISNYGYTF; DNA: TGTGTGGCTATTTCCAACTATGGCTACACCTTC
J: TRBJ2-7; D: TRBD2; V: TRBV2; size: .; CDR3: CASRGLAGGSYEQYF; DNA: TGTGCCAGCAGGGGACTAGCGGGAGGCTCCTACGAGCAGTACTTC
J: TRBJ1-1; D: .; V: TRBV29-1; size: .; CDR3: CSVDPRGFEAFF; DNA: TGCAGCGTTGACCCCAGGGGATTTGAAGCTTTCTTT
J: TRBJ1-3; D: .; V: TRBV29-1; size: .; CDR3: CSVETRAGNTIYF; DNA: TGCAGCGTTGAGACCAGGGCTGGAAACACCATATATTTT
J: TRBJ2-5; D: .; V: TRBV29-1; size: .; CDR3: CSGGDRLLQETQYF; DNA: TGCAGCGGGGGAGACAGACTTCTTCAAGAGACCCAGTACTTC
J: TRBJ2-5; D: .; V: TRBV29-1; size: .; CDR3: CSVNGEGLVTQYF; DNA: TGCAGCGTCAATGGCGAGGGGTTAGTGACCCAGTACTTC
J: TRBJ2-2; D: .; V: TRBV5-1; size: .; CDR3: CASSFRNTGELFF; DNA: TGCGCCAGCAGCTTTCGGAACACCGGGGAGCTGTTTTTT
J: TRBJ1-4; D: .; V: TRBV7-9; size: .; CDR3: CASSLGVLSEKLFF; DNA: TGTGCCAGCAGCTTAGGCGTCCTCTCTGAAAAACTGTTTTTT
J: TRBJ1-4; D: .; V: TRBV7-2; size: .; CDR3: CASSLGAGILGEKLFF; DNA: TGTGCCAGCAGCTTAGGGGCAGGGATATTAGGCGAAAAACTGTTTTTT
J: TRBJ1-2; D: .; V: TRBV5-8; size: .; CDR3: CASSLDLALNYGYTF; DNA: TGTGCCAGCAGCTTGGATTTAGCCCTAAACTATGGCTACACCTTC
J: TRBJ1-5; D: .; V: TRBV7-9; size: few; CDR3: CASSPDPNQPQHF; DNA: TGTGCCAGCAGCCCTGACCCTAATCAGCCCCAGCATTTT
J: TRBJ2-7; D: TRBD1; V: TRBV2; size: .; CDR3: CASSDRGRNEQYF; DNA: TGTGCCAGCAGTGACAGGGGGCGGAACGAGCAGTACTTC
J: TRBJ1-4; D: .; V: TRBV6-6; size: .; CDR3: CASGGETNEKLFF; DNA: TGTGCCAGTGGGGGGGAAACTAATGAAAAACTGTTTTTT
J: TRBJ1-3; D: .; V: TRBV27; size: .; CDR3: CASTPPTGNTIYF; DNA: TGTGCCAGCACCCCACCGACAGGAAACACCATATATTTT
J: TRBJ2-3; D: TRBD1; V: TRBV29-1; size: .; CDR3: CSTHRDRGYHTDTQYF; DNA: TGCAGCACGCACCGGGACAGGGGGTATCACACAGATACGCAGTATTTT
J: TRBJ2-7; D: TRBD2; V: TRBV6-5; size: .; CDR3: CASSYLGGSGSYEQYF; DNA: TGTGCCAGCAGTTATCTCGGCGGGAGTGGGTCCTACGAGCAGTACTTC
J: TRBJ2-2; D: .; V: TRBV5-5; size: .; CDR3: CASSSLQVPGELFF; DNA: TGTGCCAGCAGCTCCTTACAGGTCCCCGGGGAGCTGTTTTTT
J: TRBJ1-1; D: .; V: TRBV28; size: .; CDR3: CASSVSRVEAFF; DNA: TGTGCCAGCAGTGTAAGTCGGGTTGAAGCTTTCTTT
J: TRBJ1-5; D: TRBD1; V: TRBV7-6; size: .; CDR3: CASSLGPGGGNQPQHF; DNA: TGTGCCAGCAGCTTAGGACCAGGGGGAGGCAATCAGCCCCAGCATTTT
J: TRBJ2-1; D: TRBD2; V: TRBV29-1; size: .; CDR3: CSVEVSGKGEQFF; DNA: TGCAGCGTTGAAGTCAGCGGGAAGGGTGAGCAGTTCTTC
J: TRBJ2-2; D: TRBD2; V: TRBV28; size: .; CDR3: CASSEERERVTGELFF; DNA: TGTGCCAGCAGTGAGGAGCGGGAGCGGGTCACCGGGGAGCTGTTTTTT
J: TRBJ2-7; D: TRBD1; V: TRBV30; size: .; CDR3: CASNRDRGYEQYF; DNA: TGTGCCTCGAACCGGGACAGGGGTTACGAGCAGTACTTC
J: TRBJ1-6; D: .; V: TRBV7-6; size: .; CDR3: CASSLDGNSPLHF; DNA: TGTGCCAGCAGCTTAGATGGTAATTCACCCCTCCACTTT
J: TRBJ2-3; D: TRBD2; V: TRBV4-3; size: .; CDR3: CASSHRYGGNTDTQYF; DNA: TGCGCCAGCAGCCACCGTTACGGGGGGAACACAGATACGCAGTATTTT
J: TRBJ2-3; D: TRBD1; V: TRBV7-9; size: .; CDR3: CASSLAQGTGSSDTQYF; DNA: TGTGCCAGCAGCTTAGCGCAAGGGACAGGGAGTTCAGATACGCAGTATTTT
J: TRBJ1-1; D: .; V: TRBV5-8; size: .; CDR3: CASSLGGRNTEAFF; DNA: TGTGCCAGCAGCTTGGGTGGCAGAAACACTGAAGCTTTCTTT
J: TRBJ2-7; D: TRBD2; V: TRBV29-1; size: .; CDR3: CSARTSAEYEQYF; DNA: TGCAGCGCTCGGACTAGCGCCGAATACGAGCAGTACTTC
J: TRBJ1-3; D: .; V: TRBV30; size: .; CDR3: CAWRSTVSGNTIYF; DNA: TGTGCCTGGAGAAGCACGGTGTCTGGAAACACCATATATTTT